These T cell receptor beta chains were read from a single sample in a study of T cells in Graves' hyperthyroidism and ophthalmopathy. From the multiplex PCR reads, TCRdb called clonotypes with MiXCR, one entry per CDR3 protein. This sample has around 250,000 distinct CDR3 sequences, with 13% to 15% found just once. Sequencing used blood. These receptors came from a woman aged 40 to 50 with Graves' hyperthyroidism that later progressed to Graves' ophthalmopathy. Both conserved end residues are part of each CDR3. D genes are given only for firm matches. The size field is filled for only some rows; it gives once, few, many or a size class.

d_gene: .
abundance: many
v_gene: TRBV24-1
j_gene: TRBJ2-5
CDR3aa: CATSDLRPFLGHKETQYF
CDR3nt: TGTGCCACCAGTGATTTGCGGCCTTTCCTCGGGCACAAAGAGACCCAGTACTTC

d_gene: .
abundance: many
v_gene: TRBV19
j_gene: TRBJ2-7
CDR3aa: CASSIRHPAFDEQYF
CDR3nt: TGTGCCAGTAGTATACGCCATCCAGCCTTCGACGAGCAGTACTTC

d_gene: .
abundance: few
v_gene: TRBV19
j_gene: TRBJ1-6
CDR3aa: CASRGYGSSPLHF
CDR3nt: TGTGCCAGCAGGGGTTATGGCAGTTCACCCCTCCACTTT

d_gene: .
abundance: many
v_gene: TRBV12-3/TRBV12-4
j_gene: TRBJ1-4
CDR3aa: CASSFRGRANEKLFF
CDR3nt: TGTGCCAGCAGTTTTCGGGGCAGAGCTAATGAAAAACTGTTTTTT

d_gene: .
abundance: many
v_gene: TRBV6-5
j_gene: TRBJ2-7
CDR3aa: CASSYGTAAYEQYF
CDR3nt: TGTGCCAGCAGTTACGGCACAGCAGCCTACGAGCAGTACTTC

d_gene: .
abundance: many
v_gene: TRBV5-1
j_gene: TRBJ2-2
CDR3aa: CASRKEFSAGELFF
CDR3nt: TGCGCCAGCAGGAAGGAGTTCTCGGCCGGGGAGCTGTTTTTT

d_gene: TRBD1
abundance: many
v_gene: TRBV3-1
j_gene: TRBJ1-6
CDR3aa: CASSHWDSPSPLHF
CDR3nt: TGTGCCAGCAGCCATTGGGACAGTCCTTCACCCCTCCACTTT

d_gene: TRBD2
abundance: many
v_gene: TRBV6-2/TRBV6-3
j_gene: TRBJ2-2
CDR3aa: CASDYGLAGAGELFF
CDR3nt: TGTGCCAGCGACTACGGACTAGCGGGAGCCGGGGAGCTGTTTTTT

d_gene: .
abundance: many
v_gene: TRBV29-1
j_gene: TRBJ2-7
CDR3aa: CSVGWGSYEQYF
CDR3nt: TGCAGCGTTGGGTGGGGTAGCTACGAGCAGTACTTC

d_gene: TRBD2
abundance: many
v_gene: TRBV3-1
j_gene: TRBJ2-1
CDR3aa: CASSQGTSGIYNEQFF
CDR3nt: TGTGCCAGCAGCCAAGGGACTAGCGGGATTTACAATGAGCAGTTCTTC

d_gene: .
abundance: many
v_gene: TRBV6-2/TRBV6-3
j_gene: TRBJ2-1
CDR3aa: CASSDPGVNSYNEQFF
CDR3nt: TGTGCCAGCAGTGACCCGGGAGTAAACTCCTACAATGAGCAGTTCTTC

d_gene: .
abundance: many
v_gene: TRBV10-2
j_gene: TRBJ2-3
CDR3aa: CASSTTGGGTQYF
CDR3nt: TGCGCCAGCAGTACGACTGGTGGTGGTACGCAGTATTTT

d_gene: TRBD2
abundance: many
v_gene: TRBV6-1
j_gene: TRBJ2-7
CDR3aa: CASSPPGRLAEYYEQYF
CDR3nt: TGTGCCAGCAGCCCCCCCGGAAGACTAGCGGAATACTACGAGCAGTACTTC

d_gene: .
abundance: many
v_gene: TRBV25-1
j_gene: TRBJ2-7
CDR3aa: CASSVTSNHEQYF
CDR3nt: TGTGCCAGCAGTGTTACTAGCAACCACGAGCAGTACTTC

d_gene: .
abundance: many
v_gene: TRBV25-1
j_gene: TRBJ2-5
CDR3aa: CASRNLRDEQETQYF
CDR3nt: TGTGCCAGCCGGAACTTAAGGGACGAACAAGAGACCCAGTACTTC

d_gene: .
abundance: .
v_gene: TRBV2
j_gene: TRBJ1-2
CDR3aa: CASSPRGSYGYTF
CDR3nt: TGTGCCAGCAGTCCCAGGGGATCCTATGGCTACACCTTC

d_gene: .
abundance: many
v_gene: TRBV7-9
j_gene: TRBJ1-1
CDR3aa: CASSLARVGEGTEAFF
CDR3nt: TGTGCCAGCAGCTTAGCGCGCGTGGGCGAAGGAACTGAAGCTTTCTTT

d_gene: .
abundance: many
v_gene: TRBV11-1
j_gene: TRBJ2-5
CDR3aa: CASSLLQPQETQYF
CDR3nt: TGTGCCAGCAGCTTGTTACAGCCCCAAGAGACCCAGTACTTC

d_gene: .
abundance: .
v_gene: TRBV4-1
j_gene: TRBJ2-3
CDR3aa: CASSRAITKSTDTQYF
CDR3nt: TGCGCCAGCAGCCGAGCCATAACCAAAAGCACAGATACGCAGTATTTT

d_gene: .
abundance: .
v_gene: TRBV4-1
j_gene: TRBJ2-7
CDR3aa: CASSQAPGAGISHEQYF
CDR3nt: TGCGCCAGCAGCCAAGCCCCCGGGGCGGGTATTAGTCACGAGCAGTACTTC

d_gene: .
abundance: .
v_gene: TRBV7-2
j_gene: TRBJ2-5
CDR3aa: CASSLQSLGRRQETQYF
CDR3nt: TGTGCCAGCAGCTTGCAGTCTCTCGGACGGAGACAAGAGACCCAGTACTTC

d_gene: TRBD2
abundance: .
v_gene: TRBV5-6
j_gene: TRBJ2-7
CDR3aa: CASSYRTSAYEQYF
CDR3nt: TGTGCCAGCAGCTACCGGACTAGCGCCTACGAGCAGTACTTC

d_gene: .
abundance: many
v_gene: TRBV27
j_gene: TRBJ2-1
CDR3aa: CASSLGLYYNEQFF
CDR3nt: TGTGCCAGCAGCCTGGGACTTTACTACAATGAGCAGTTCTTC

d_gene: .
abundance: many
v_gene: TRBV5-1
j_gene: TRBJ2-3
CDR3aa: CASSLAQSTDTQYF
CDR3nt: TGTGCCAGCAGCTTAGCGCAGTCGACAGATACGCAGTATTTT

d_gene: TRBD1
abundance: .
v_gene: TRBV30
j_gene: TRBJ2-3
CDR3aa: CAWSVPKPGQGWDTQYF
CDR3nt: TGTGCCTGGAGTGTCCCGAAGCCGGGACAGGGATGGGATACGCAGTATTTT

d_gene: .
abundance: many
v_gene: TRBV4-1
j_gene: TRBJ1-4
CDR3aa: CASSQDPRGTHGKLFF
CDR3nt: TGCGCCAGCAGCCAAGATCCCCGGGGGACGCACGGCAAACTGTTTTTT

d_gene: .
abundance: .
v_gene: TRBV28
j_gene: TRBJ1-1
CDR3aa: CASSLDEAFF
CDR3nt: TGTGCCAGCAGCCTGGATGAAGCTTTCTTT

d_gene: TRBD1
abundance: many
v_gene: TRBV6-1
j_gene: TRBJ1-6
CDR3aa: CASSTPTGYYNSPLHF
CDR3nt: TGTGCCAGCAGTACCCCGACAGGGTACTATAATTCACCCCTCCACTTT

d_gene: .
abundance: few
v_gene: TRBV9
j_gene: TRBJ2-5
CDR3aa: CASSVEGGDRQETQYF
CDR3nt: TGTGCCAGCAGCGTAGAGGGCGGAGACCGCCAAGAGACCCAGTACTTC

d_gene: .
abundance: many
v_gene: TRBV20-1
j_gene: TRBJ1-3
CDR3aa: CSVSGRPSGNTIYF
CDR3nt: TGCAGTGTTAGCGGCAGGCCCTCTGGAAACACCATATATTTT

d_gene: .
abundance: many
v_gene: TRBV27
j_gene: TRBJ2-7
CDR3aa: CASSLSGRDYEQYF
CDR3nt: TGTGCCAGCAGTTTGTCGGGCAGGGACTACGAGCAGTACTTC

d_gene: TRBD1
abundance: many
v_gene: TRBV10-3
j_gene: TRBJ2-2
CDR3aa: CAISDPGTGTTGELFF
CDR3nt: TGTGCCATCAGTGACCCCGGGACAGGGACTACCGGGGAGCTGTTTTTT

d_gene: .
abundance: many
v_gene: TRBV20-1
j_gene: TRBJ2-5
CDR3aa: CSARGDIQETQYF
CDR3nt: TGCAGTGCCAGAGGGGACATCCAAGAGACCCAGTACTTC

d_gene: .
abundance: many
v_gene: TRBV18
j_gene: TRBJ1-4
CDR3aa: CASSGSPTNEKLFF
CDR3nt: TGTGCCAGCTCGGGGAGTCCAACTAATGAAAAACTGTTTTTT

d_gene: TRBD2
abundance: many
v_gene: TRBV12-3/TRBV12-4
j_gene: TRBJ2-1
CDR3aa: CASRVRTSGKYNEQFF
CDR3nt: TGTGCCAGCAGAGTTAGGACTAGCGGAAAATACAATGAGCAGTTCTTC

d_gene: .
abundance: many
v_gene: TRBV2
j_gene: TRBJ2-7
CDR3aa: CASSEADGSSRKQYF
CDR3nt: TGTGCCAGCAGTGAAGCGGACGGGAGTTCTCGGAAGCAGTACTTC

d_gene: TRBD2
abundance: few
v_gene: TRBV5-1
j_gene: TRBJ2-5
CDR3aa: CASSLTSGQETQYF
CDR3nt: TGCGCCAGCAGCTTAACTAGCGGCCAAGAGACCCAGTACTTC

d_gene: TRBD1
abundance: many
v_gene: TRBV28
j_gene: TRBJ1-2
CDR3aa: CASRRTGGFFYLNYGYTF
CDR3nt: TGTGCCAGCAGGCGGACAGGGGGCTTCTTCTACCTTAACTATGGCTACACCTTC

d_gene: .
abundance: few
v_gene: TRBV20-1
j_gene: TRBJ1-5
CDR3aa: CSARDQGRLNQPQHF
CDR3nt: TGCAGTGCTAGAGATCAGGGGCGGTTAAATCAGCCCCAGCATTTT

d_gene: .
abundance: many
v_gene: TRBV20-1
j_gene: TRBJ1-5
CDR3aa: CSAVGGLGNQPQHF
CDR3nt: TGCAGTGCCGTGGGGGGCTTAGGCAATCAGCCCCAGCATTTT

d_gene: TRBD1
abundance: many
v_gene: TRBV19
j_gene: TRBJ1-1
CDR3aa: CASSIGNRGHGAFF
CDR3nt: TGTGCCAGTAGTATAGGGAACAGGGGGCATGGAGCTTTCTTT

d_gene: TRBD2
abundance: many
v_gene: TRBV28
j_gene: TRBJ2-1
CDR3aa: CASSPRLAGTYNEQFF
CDR3nt: TGTGCCAGCAGTCCGCGACTAGCGGGCACCTACAATGAGCAGTTCTTC

d_gene: TRBD2
abundance: many
v_gene: TRBV11-3
j_gene: TRBJ2-1
CDR3aa: CASSLRRLAGVDEQFF
CDR3nt: TGTGCCAGCAGCCTCCGTAGACTAGCGGGAGTGGATGAGCAGTTCTTC

d_gene: TRBD2
abundance: many
v_gene: TRBV6-2/TRBV6-3
j_gene: TRBJ2-1
CDR3aa: CASSRTLAGVYNEQFF
CDR3nt: TGTGCCAGCAGTCGAACCCTAGCGGGAGTTTATAATGAGCAGTTCTTC

d_gene: .
abundance: many
v_gene: TRBV29-1
j_gene: TRBJ1-2
CDR3aa: CSVDRAGDGYTF
CDR3nt: TGCAGCGTTGACAGGGCGGGTGATGGCTACACCTTC

d_gene: .
abundance: many
v_gene: TRBV5-1
j_gene: TRBJ2-5
CDR3aa: CASSLGHHQETQYF
CDR3nt: TGCGCCAGCAGCTTGGGGCACCACCAAGAGACCCAGTACTTC

d_gene: .
abundance: .
v_gene: TRBV20-1
j_gene: TRBJ2-7
CDR3aa: CSAREGGFLQQYF
CDR3nt: TGCAGTGCTAGAGAGGGAGGATTTCTCCAGCAGTACTTC

d_gene: .
abundance: .
v_gene: TRBV2
j_gene: TRBJ2-3
CDR3aa: CASSLRGSTDTQYF
CDR3nt: TGTGCCAGCAGCCTAAGGGGCAGCACAGATACGCAGTATTTT